A single sample gave rise to the 26 T cell receptor beta chains below, sequenced in a study of blood T cell repertoires in COVID-19. The table came from immunoSEQ multiplex PCR; TCRdb's copy has only in-frame clones and leaves some out. Of about 36,000 clones in the sample, 70% to 80% are singletons; the top ten hold 2%. Sequenced: peripheral blood. These receptors came from a man aged 55 to 69 with active COVID-19.

The V and J genes are TRBV4-3 and TRBJ2-7; no clear D. In germline, CDR1 is LGHNA, CDR2 YSLEER. Trimming left V 0 bases short and J 0 bases short, with 9 bases between. This CDR3 region has 15 residues. CDR3 sequence (DNA): TGCGCCAGCAGCCAAGATATGCGCCGCTCCTACGAGCAGTACTTC. It specifies CASSQDMRRSYEQYF.

This clone was found a few times. The chain is built from TRBV6-5 and TRBJ1-2; a weak D match, TRBD1 (6 bases). The CDR3 has 14 amino acids. Looked up from germline, CDR1 is MNHEY and CDR2 is SVGAGI. Trimming stripped 5 bases from V and 4 bases from J, with 14 bases between. DNA of the CDR3: TGTGCCAGCAGTCACGAGGGGGTCCCCTATGGCTACACCTTC. This sequence encodes CASSHEGVPYGYTF.

The rearrangement uses TRBV30 and TRBJ1-1; 7 positions agree with TRBD1. CDR3 length: 13 residues. Looked up from germline, CDR1 is GTSNPN and CDR2 is SVGIG (reference sequence). The V segment lost 2 bases and the J segment 5 bases; nucleotides outside the gene matches: 5. Written as DNA, the CDR3 is TGTGCCTGGAGTTCGACAGGGAGAACTGAAGCTTTCTTT. Translated, it gives CAWSSTGRTEAFF.

This clone was counted once. The chain carries TRBV5-6 and TRBJ2-7, with a tentative D call TRBD2 (5 bases). CDR3 length equals 14 residues. The V and J ends lost 0 bases and 2 bases respectively, with 9 bases between them. Germline CDR1 SGHDT, CDR2 YYEEEE. The CDR3 DNA sequence: TGTGCCAGCAGCTTGGGTAGCGATACCTACGAGCAGTACTTC. As protein: CASSLGSDTYEQYF.

The chain combines TRBV5-5 with TRBJ1-1; TRBD1 matches 7 bases. Germline CDR1 and CDR2: SGHKS and YYEKEE (reference sequence). V lost 0 bases to trimming and J lost 5 bases; unmatched junction nucleotides: 10. This CDR3 spans 16 amino acids. This chain's CDR3 is CASSLAYSTGRTEAFF. The CDR3 region has the DNA TGTGCCAGCAGCTTGGCCTACTCGACAGGGAGGACTGAAGCTTTCTTT.

The chain joins TRBV6-6 to TRBJ1-5; D gene uncertain. This CDR3 comprises 13 residues. V gave up 7 bases and J gave up 0 bases, with 7 bases separating them. Germline assignment: CDR1 MNHNY and CDR2 SVGAGI (reference sequence). The CDR3 loop reads CASTIDSNQPQHF. Written as DNA, the CDR3 is TGTGCCAGCACTATAGATAGCAATCAGCCCCAGCATTTT.

V gene TRBV3-1 (or the pseudogene TRBV3-2) combines with J gene TRBJ2-5; a possible D gene is TRBD2 (6 bases). The CDR3 length is 12 residues. The germline gives CDR1 LGHDT, CDR2 YNNKEL (reference sequence). V was cut by 4 bases and J by 7 bases, with 10 bases left in between. The CDR3 DNA reads TGTGCCAGCAGCCGGGGGGTTGGGACCCAGTACTTC. This codes for CASSRGVGTQYF.

The CDR3 protein is CAWSVGQGLYEQYF. For the CDR3, the DNA is TGTGCCTGGAGTGTAGGACAGGGGCTCTACGAGCAGTACTTC. This chain connects TRBV30 to TRBJ2-7; 9 positions match TRBD1. Unmatched junction bases numbered 3, after V lost 0 bases and J lost 3 bases. The CDR3 extends over 14 amino acids. Germline lookup yields CDR1 GTSNPN and CDR2 SVGIG (reference sequence).

The V call is TRBV7-2, the J call TRBJ1-1; D not resolved. V was trimmed by 1 base and J by 3 bases, leaving 15 bases between them. This CDR3 is built from 16 residues. Germline CDR1 reads SGHTA; CDR2 reads FQGNSA. CDR3: CASSLVRVPRDTEAFF. In DNA form, the CDR3 reads TGTGCCAGCAGCTTAGTGCGGGTCCCCCGAGACACTGAAGCTTTCTTT.

This chain connects TRBV5-4 to TRBJ2-7; 9 bases fit TRBD2. From germline, CDR1 is SGHNT and CDR2 YYREEE (reference sequence). V shed 7 bases, J shed 0 bases, and the junction held 20 bases outside the gene matches. The CDR3 is made up of 19 amino acids. The CDR3 bases are TGTGCCAGCCGCCGTTTTGGGCTAGCGGGACTTATGAACTCCTACGAGCAGTACTTC. It is translated as CASRRFGLAGLMNSYEQYF. Full variable domain (remainder filled in from reference TRBV5-4 and TRBJ2-7): ETGVTQSPTHLIKTRGQQVTLRCSSQSGHNTVSWYQQALGQGPQFIFQYYREEENGRGNFPPRFSGLQFPNYSSELNVNALELDDSALYLCASRRFGLAGLMNSYEQYFGPGTRLTVT.

This chain uses TRBV12-3 or TRBV12-4 with TRBJ1-2; the D gene is possibly TRBD1 (5 bases). Trimming removed 5 bases at V and 8 bases at J, with 15 bases between. CDR3 size: 13 residues. The CDR3 is CASSQGAGKGYTF. For the CDR3, the DNA is TGTGCCAGCAGTCAAGGGGCAGGGAAGGGCTACACCTTC.

In the case of this clone: One end of the junction is discordant with germline, which a read error may explain. The chain is built from TRBV10-3 and TRBJ1-2; D unresolved. This CDR3 contains 11 residues. The germline CDR1 and CDR2 sequences are ENHRY and SYGVKD. This CDR3 is CAISESLPVAF. CDR3 coding DNA: TGTGCCATCAGTGAGTCCCTCCCGGTAGCCTTC.

The J gene is TRBJ1-3, the V gene TRBV27, with 7 bases identical to TRBD1. The germline V gene has CDR1 MNHEY and CDR2 SMNVEV (reference sequence). V was pared by 5 bases and J by 0 bases, with 4 bases of the junction left unmatched. The CDR3 loop spans 15 amino acids. CDR3 region: CASSPSGGSGNTIYF. DNA for the CDR3: TGTGCCAGCAGTCCATCAGGGGGCTCTGGAAACACCATATATTTT.

This chain uses TRBV10-3 with TRBJ2-1; D not certain. Germline lookup yields CDR1 ENHRY and CDR2 SYGVKD. V was trimmed by 4 bases and J by 6 bases, leaving 16 bases between them. The CDR3 is made up of 15 amino acids. CDR3 residues: CAISASEWVVNEQFF. As DNA, the CDR3 is TGTGCCATCAGTGCCTCGGAGTGGGTAGTCAATGAGCAGTTCTTC.

The rearrangement joins TRBV7-2 to TRBJ2-3, with D maybe TRBD2 (6 bases). Germline CDR1 SGHTA, CDR2 FQGNSA. This CDR3 contains 16 residues. V lost 4 bases and J 6 bases, leaving 20 bases between the germline ends. The CDR3 sequence: CASSSRLLAGSDTQYF. In DNA, the CDR3 is TGTGCCAGCAGCTCCCGTTTATTGGCGGGGAGCGATACGCAGTATTTT.

V gene TRBV6-5 combines with J gene TRBJ2-2, with TRBD2 matching over 9 bases. Trimming removed 5 bases from V and 7 bases from J; junction bases left unmatched: 5. Per the germline V gene, CDR1 is MNHEY and CDR2 is SVGAGI. The length of the CDR3 is 14 residues. This CDR3 reads CASSLAGSVGELFF. As DNA, the CDR3 is TGTGCCAGCAGTCTAGCGGGATCGGTCGGGGAGCTGTTTTTT.

The chain uses TRBV7-3 and TRBJ2-1, with 7 bases that match TRBD2. With 5 bases clipped from V and 8 bases from J, the junction kept 12 bases outside the gene matches. CDR3 length: 15 amino acids. Per germline, CDR1 SGHTA and CDR2 FQGTGA. CDR3 DNA sequence: TGTGCCAGCAGCCCCGAGGGACTATCCTTCTATGAGCAGTTCTTC. Amino acids: CASSPEGLSFYEQFF.

This clone was recorded a few times. Here the CDR3 DNA reads TGTGCCAGCAGCTTATTTGGGGGAGCAGGGGGCGCTTATGGCTACACCTTC. Translating gives CASSLFGGAGGAYGYTF. This chain joins TRBV7-6 and TRBJ1-2, with TRBD1 matching over 8 bases. Germline V gene sequence: CDR1 SGHVS, CDR2 FNYEAQ. The CDR3 totals 17 residues. The ends lost 2 bases at V and 5 bases at J; junction bases unmatched: 13.

The chain employs TRBV4-1 and TRBJ2-5, with TRBD2 matching over 9 bases. The V and J ends lost 3 bases and 5 bases, in that order; junction bases with no gene match: 7. This CDR3 has 15 residues. Germline CDR1 MGHRA, CDR2 YSYEKL. CDR3 protein: CASSQLSGSGETQYF. CDR3 nucleotides: TGCGCCAGCAGCCAGCTTAGCGGGAGCGGCGAGACCCAGTACTTC.

The chain employs TRBV9 and TRBJ2-5, with TRBD1 matching over 9 bases. This CDR3 has 14 residues. Trimming cost V 3 bases and J 1 base; bases outside gene matches: 1. CDR1 and CDR2 (germline): SGDLS, YYNGEE. This CDR3 is CASSAGQGQETQYF. The CDR3 nucleotides read TGTGCCAGCAGCGCGGGACAGGGCCAAGAGACCCAGTACTTC.

J is TRBJ2-2 and V is TRBV5-5; tentatively, D is TRBD1 (5 bases). Germline lookup yields CDR1 SGHKS and CDR2 YYEKEE (reference sequence). Trimming shortened V by 5 bases and J by 4 bases, and 12 bases separated the two germline ends. The CDR3 consists of 14 residues. The CDR3 coding sequence is TGTGCCAGCAGTAAGACAGTGAGCACCGGGGAGCTGTTTTTT. This translates into CASSKTVSTGELFF.

V is TRBV6-5 and J is TRBJ1-2; weak D call: TRBD1 (6 bases). Trimming pared 4 bases from V and 0 bases from J, leaving 12 bases between. The CDR3 has 15 amino acids. From germline, CDR1 is MNHEY and CDR2 SVGAGI. The CDR3 protein is CASSSQGEANYGYTF. The DNA for the CDR3 is TGTGCCAGCAGTTCACAGGGAGAAGCTAACTATGGCTACACCTTC.

This clone has more than one count but fewer than ten. The genes are TRBV6-6 and TRBJ2-5; the match to TRBD2 covers 10 bases. This CDR3 is 19 amino acids long. Germline loops: CDR1 MNHNY, CDR2 SVGAGI (reference sequence). Trimming removed 5 bases from V and 1 base from J; junction bases left unmatched: 16. CDR3 bases: TGTGCCAGCAGTCCTATTCGCACCCTGGCTAGCGGGGGCCAAGAGACCCAGTACTTC. The encoded protein is CASSPIRTLASGGQETQYF.

The rearrangement uses TRBV10-3 and TRBJ2-5; 7 positions agree with TRBD1. The CDR3 is 14 residues long. Germline CDR1 ENHRY, CDR2 SYGVKD. Trimming took 3 bases from V and 2 from J; bases not matched to a gene: 3. DNA of the CDR3: TGTGCCATCAGTGACTCGGACAGGCAAGAGACCCAGTACTTC. This sequence encodes CAISDSDRQETQYF.

The chain uses TRBV6-5 and TRBJ2-1; 9 positions match TRBD1. V gave up 6 bases and J gave up 7 bases; unmatched junction bases: 10. This CDR3 is 15 amino acids long. Germline loops: CDR1 MNHEY, CDR2 SVGAGI. CDR3 sequence reads: CASRRTGVRRNEQFF. As DNA, the CDR3 is TGTGCCAGCAGGAGGACAGGGGTACGGCGGAATGAGCAGTTCTTC.

This chain connects TRBV11-3 to TRBJ1-1; D might be TRBD1 (6 bases). CDR1 and CDR2 (germline): SGHNT, YENEEA. V shed 5 bases and J shed 1 base, with 17 bases lying between them. The CDR3 is made up of 16 amino acids. The CDR3 loop reads CASSPGGGGPNTEAFF. CDR3 sequence (DNA): TGTGCCAGCAGCCCGGGGGGCGGGGGCCCGAACACTGAAGCTTTCTTT.